This T cell receptor beta chain was sequenced during a study of T cell responses to AZD1222 COVID-19 vaccine. Overall study findings and caveats: Unmutated variant regions are reportedly the target of nearly half of TCRs that are spike-specific. White British donors predominated, females outnumbered males, and clonal diversity was possibly underestimated. Spike-specific TCR breadth and depth both grew after two AZD1222 doses.

Regarding this clone: What it recognizes is unknown.

Data came from immunoSEQ multiplex PCR; TCRdb stores just in-frame clones and leaves some out. The table records approximately 160,000 clones, roughly 94% of them present only once. The sequence was collected from an adult who received the AZD1222 COVID-19 vaccine. Sequencing was performed on peripheral blood, taken 28 days after the second AZD1222 dose.

CDR3 nucleotide sequence: TGTGCCAGCAGCTCCGGACGGTTCTCCTACGAGCAGTACTTC. This translates into CASSSGRFSYEQYF. The chain carries TRBV11-2 and TRBJ2-7; D is ambiguous. The CDR3 runs 14 residues. Per the germline V gene, CDR1 is SGHAT and CDR2 is FQNNGV. V lost 4 bases, J lost 0 bases, and 10 bases lay in between. Filled out from reference TRBV11-2 and TRBJ2-7, the complete variable domain reads EAGVAQSPRYKIIEKRQSVAFWCNPISGHATLYWYQQILGQGPKLLIQFQNNGVVDDSQLPKDRFSAERLKGVDSTLKIQPAKLEDSAVYLCASSSGRFSYEQYFGPGTRLTVT.